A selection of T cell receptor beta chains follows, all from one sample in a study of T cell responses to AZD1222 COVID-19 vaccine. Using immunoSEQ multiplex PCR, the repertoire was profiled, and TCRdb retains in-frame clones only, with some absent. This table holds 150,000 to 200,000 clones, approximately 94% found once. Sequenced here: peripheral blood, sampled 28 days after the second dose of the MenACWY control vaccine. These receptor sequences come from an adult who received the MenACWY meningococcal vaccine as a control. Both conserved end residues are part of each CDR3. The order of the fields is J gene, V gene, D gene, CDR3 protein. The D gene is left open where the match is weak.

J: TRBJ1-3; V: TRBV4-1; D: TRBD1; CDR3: CASSLGQGTSGNTIYF
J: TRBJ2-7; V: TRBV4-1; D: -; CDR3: CASREGNEQYF
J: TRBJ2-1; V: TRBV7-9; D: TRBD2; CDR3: CASSPGTSGRSSYNEQFF
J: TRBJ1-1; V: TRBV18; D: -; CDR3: CASSPPSGVNTEAFF
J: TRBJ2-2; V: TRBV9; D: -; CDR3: CASSVAIGQGINTGELFF
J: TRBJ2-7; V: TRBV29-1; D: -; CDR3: CSVRDTQSSYEQYF
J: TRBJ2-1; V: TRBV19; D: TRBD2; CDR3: CASSTPGLAKGNEQFF
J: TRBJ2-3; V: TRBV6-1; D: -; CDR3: CASSEAGLGPDTQYF
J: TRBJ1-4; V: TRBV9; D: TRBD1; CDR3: CASSVGWTGRATNEKLFF
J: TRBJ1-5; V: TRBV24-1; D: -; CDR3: CATSPRGGGNNQPQHF